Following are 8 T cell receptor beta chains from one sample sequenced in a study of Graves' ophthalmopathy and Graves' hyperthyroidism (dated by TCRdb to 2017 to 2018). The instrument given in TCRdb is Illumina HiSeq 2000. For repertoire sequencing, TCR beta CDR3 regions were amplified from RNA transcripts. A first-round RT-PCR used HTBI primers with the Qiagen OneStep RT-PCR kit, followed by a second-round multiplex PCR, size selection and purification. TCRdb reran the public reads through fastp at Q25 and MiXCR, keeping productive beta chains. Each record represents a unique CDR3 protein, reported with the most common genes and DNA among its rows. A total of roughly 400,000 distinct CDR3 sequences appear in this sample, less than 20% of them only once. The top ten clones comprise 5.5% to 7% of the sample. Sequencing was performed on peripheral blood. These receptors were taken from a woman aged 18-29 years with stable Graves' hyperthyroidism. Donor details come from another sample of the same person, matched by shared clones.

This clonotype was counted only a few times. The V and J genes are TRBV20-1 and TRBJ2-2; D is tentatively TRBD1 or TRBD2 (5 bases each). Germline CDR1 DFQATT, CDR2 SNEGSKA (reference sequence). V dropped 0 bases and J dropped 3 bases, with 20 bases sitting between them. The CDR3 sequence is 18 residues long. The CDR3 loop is CSARDFKRGSGYTGELFF. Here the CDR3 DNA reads TGCAGTGCTAGAGATTTCAAAAGGGGTTCGGGATACACCGGGGAGCTGTTTTTT.

DNA of the CDR3: TGCAGCGTTCCCGGGGGGGCCCTCCAGGGTGAGCAGTTCTTC. It yields the protein CSVPGGALQGEQFF. The chain is built from TRBV29-1 and TRBJ2-1; 8 nucleotides agree with TRBD2. CDR1 and CDR2 from the germline V gene are SQVTM and ANQGSEA. This CDR3 is built from 14 residues. With 5 bases clipped from V and 9 bases from J, the junction kept 12 bases outside the gene matches.

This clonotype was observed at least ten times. The CDR3 is CAISGGQGDSYEQYF. CDR3 coding DNA: TGTGCCATCAGTGGAGGACAGGGGGACTCCTACGAGCAGTACTTC. The J gene is TRBJ2-7, the V gene TRBV10-3; 10 bases agree with TRBD1. CDR1 ENHRY and CDR2 SYGVKD come from the germline V gene. The ends lost 4 bases at V and 0 bases at J; junction bases unmatched: 3. The CDR3 runs 15 residues.

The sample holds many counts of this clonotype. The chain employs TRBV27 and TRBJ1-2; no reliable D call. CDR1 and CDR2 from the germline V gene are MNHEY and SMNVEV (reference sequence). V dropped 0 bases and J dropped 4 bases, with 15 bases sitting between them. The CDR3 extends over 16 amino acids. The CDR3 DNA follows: TGTGCCAGCAGTTTATCGATGAGAGAGGTTGGCTATGGCTACACCTTC. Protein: CASSLSMREVGYGYTF.

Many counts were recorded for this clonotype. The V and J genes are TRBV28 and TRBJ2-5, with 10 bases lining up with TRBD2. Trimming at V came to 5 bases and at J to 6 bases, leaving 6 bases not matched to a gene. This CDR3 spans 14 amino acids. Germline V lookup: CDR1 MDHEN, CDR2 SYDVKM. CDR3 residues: CASSLSGGAQTQYF. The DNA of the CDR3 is TGTGCCAGCAGTCTCAGCGGGGGGGCGCAGACCCAGTACTTC.

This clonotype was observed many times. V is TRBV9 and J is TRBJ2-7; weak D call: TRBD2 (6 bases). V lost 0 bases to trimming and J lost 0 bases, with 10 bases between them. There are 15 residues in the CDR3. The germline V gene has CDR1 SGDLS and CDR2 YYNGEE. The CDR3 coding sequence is TGTGCCAGCAGCGTAGGGGGGGACCGCTCCTACGAGCAGTACTTC. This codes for CASSVGGDRSYEQYF. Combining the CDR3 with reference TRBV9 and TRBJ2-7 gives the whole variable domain DSGVTQTPKHLITATGQRVTLRCSPRSGDLSVYWYQQSLDQGLQFLIQYYNGEERAKGNILERFSAQQFPDLHSELNLSSLELGDSALYFCASSVGGDRSYEQYFGPGTRLTVT.

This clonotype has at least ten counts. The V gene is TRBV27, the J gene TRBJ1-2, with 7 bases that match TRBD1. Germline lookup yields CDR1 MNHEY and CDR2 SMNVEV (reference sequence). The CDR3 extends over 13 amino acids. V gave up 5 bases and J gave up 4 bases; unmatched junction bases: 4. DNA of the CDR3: TGTGCCAGCAGTAAGGACAGGAGCTATGGCTACACCTTC. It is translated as CASSKDRSYGYTF.

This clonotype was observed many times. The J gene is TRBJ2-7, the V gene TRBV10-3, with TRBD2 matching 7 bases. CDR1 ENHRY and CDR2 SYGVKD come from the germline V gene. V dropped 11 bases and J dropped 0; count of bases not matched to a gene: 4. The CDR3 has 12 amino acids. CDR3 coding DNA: TGTGCCGCCGCTAGCGGCTCCTACGAGCAGTACTTC. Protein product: CAAASGSYEQYF.